This entry lists 28 T cell receptor beta chains sequenced from one sample in a study of blood T cell repertoires in COVID-19. Method: immunoSEQ multiplex PCR; TCRdb's copy keeps in-frame clones and lacks some. The table shows over 150,000 clones, with about nine tenths occurring only once. The sequencing input was peripheral blood. The receptors stem from a woman in her sixties or seventies who had recovered from COVID-19.

The V gene is TRBV7-8, the J gene TRBJ2-7; 8 nucleotides line up with TRBD1. The CDR3 consists of 15 residues. The ends lost 4 bases at V and 3 bases at J; junction bases unmatched: 8. From germline, CDR1 is SGHVS and CDR2 FQNEAQ. The CDR3 loop is CASSSPTGGNYEQYF. The CDR3 DNA sequence: TGTGCCAGCAGCTCACCTACAGGGGGGAACTACGAGCAGTACTTC.

This clone was observed a single time. V and J are TRBV2 and TRBJ2-3; perhaps TRBD1 as D (6 bases). V dropped 7 bases and J dropped 0 bases, with 14 bases sitting between them. Germline assignment: CDR1 SNHLY and CDR2 FYNNEI. The CDR3 loop spans 15 amino acids. This CDR3 reads CASKRTALSTDTQYF. Here the CDR3 DNA reads TGTGCCAGCAAGCGGACAGCCCTAAGCACAGATACGCAGTATTTT. Together with reference TRBV2 and TRBJ2-3, the CDR3 gives the full variable domain: EPEVTQTPSHQVTQMGQEVILRCVPISNHLYFYWYRQILGQKVEFLVSFYNNEISEKSEIFDDQFSVERPDGSNFTLKIRSTKLEDSAMYFCASKRTALSTDTQYFGPGTRLTVL.

The chain combines TRBV28 with TRBJ1-5; a weak D match, TRBD1 (6 bases). The V end was cut by 4 bases, the J end by 3 bases, with 16 bases between. Per the germline V gene, CDR1 is MDHEN and CDR2 is SYDVKM. The CDR3 is 16 amino acids. The CDR3 spells CASSSPPGQDNQPQHF. The CDR3 coding sequence is TGTGCCAGCAGTTCTCCCCCGGGACAAGACAATCAGCCCCAGCATTTT.

The chain recombines TRBV6-5 with TRBJ2-1, with 8 bases that match TRBD2. Germline-derived CDR1 and CDR2 are MNHEY and SVGAGI. V was clipped by 6 bases and J by 4 bases; unmatched bases: 8. This CDR3 is built from 15 residues. The CDR3 reads CASSPSAGVYNEQFF. CDR3 bases: TGTGCCAGCAGCCCCTCAGCGGGGGTTTACAATGAGCAGTTCTTC.

The chain combines TRBV4-3 with TRBJ2-3; D not resolved. The germline V gene encodes CDR1 LGHNA and CDR2 YSLEER. This CDR3 spans 17 amino acids. V was clipped by 3 bases and J by 4 bases, with 20 bases between them. CDR3 DNA: TGCGCCAGCAGCCACGCGGCAGAGCCAAGGATCTCAGATACGCAGTATTTT. Its translation is CASSHAAEPRISDTQYF.

The V call is TRBV9, the J call TRBJ2-7; TRBD1 aligns across 12 bases. The CDR3 extends over 15 amino acids. The ends lost 3 bases at V and 4 bases at J; junction bases unmatched: 5. Germline V CDR1 and CDR2: SGDLS, YYNGEE. CDR3 in amino acids: CASSEGTGGVYEQYF. In DNA, the CDR3 is TGTGCCAGCAGCGAGGGGACAGGGGGCGTGTACGAGCAGTACTTC.

The sample holds a few counts of this clone. DNA of the CDR3: TGCAGTGCTAGTATTGGGCAGAACTATGGCTACACCTTC. Translated: CSASIGQNYGYTF. The chain combines TRBV20-1 with TRBJ1-2; D is unclear. The CDR3 is 13 residues long. Trimming removed 3 bases at V and 2 bases at J, with 10 bases between. Per germline, CDR1 DFQATT and CDR2 SNEGSKA (reference sequence).

This clone was seen more than once but under ten times. CDR3 bases: TGTGCCAGCAGCGCCGGGACAGCCACCGGGGAGCTGTTTTTT. It is translated as CASSAGTATGELFF. The chain uses TRBV9 and TRBJ2-2, with 7 bases fitting TRBD1. Trimming took 3 bases from V and 4 from J; bases not matched to a gene: 3. CDR1 SGDLS and CDR2 YYNGEE come from the germline V gene. The CDR3 length is 14 residues.

CDR3 residues: CATGPGRYEQYF. In nucleotides, the CDR3 is TGTGCCACCGGCCCCGGGAGGTACGAGCAGTACTTC. The chain employs TRBV2 and TRBJ2-7; 7 positions agree with TRBD2. This CDR3 is 12 amino acids long. J gave up 4 bases and V 10 bases, and 7 bases lay outside the gene matches. The germline V gene has CDR1 SNHLY and CDR2 FYNNEI.

This chain links TRBV5-5 with TRBJ2-1; the match to TRBD1 covers 7 bases. Germline CDR1 is SGHKS and CDR2 is YYEKEE (reference sequence). This CDR3 has 16 residues. Trimming took 2 bases from V and 2 from J; bases not matched to a gene: 7. The CDR3 reads CASSFSKGGAYNEQFF. DNA for the CDR3: TGTGCCAGCAGCTTTAGCAAAGGGGGCGCCTACAATGAGCAGTTCTTC.

The chain is built from TRBV24-1 and TRBJ2-3; no clear D. Trimming took 9 bases from V and 1 from J, leaving 13 bases between them. The germline V gene has CDR1 KGHDR and CDR2 SFDVKD. This CDR3 spans 14 amino acids. The CDR3 nucleotides read TGTGCCACCGCGGTACAAGGTGGCACAGATACGCAGTATTTT. This encodes CATAVQGGTDTQYF.

The genes are TRBV7-9 and TRBJ2-2, with D perhaps TRBD2 (7 bases). The CDR3 sequence is 17 residues long. Trimming pared 5 bases from V and 2 bases from J, leaving 18 bases between. Germline CDR1 and CDR2: SEHNR and FQNEAQ (reference sequence). DNA of the CDR3: TGTGCCAGCAGCCTCTCCTCCGGGGGGACAAACACCGGGGAGCTGTTTTTT. This gives the protein CASSLSSGGTNTGELFF.

This chain links TRBV5-5 with TRBJ2-1, with D uncertain. The CDR3 is 15 residues long. Trimming shortened V by 2 bases and J by 4 bases, and 13 bases separated the two germline ends. CDR1 SGHKS and CDR2 YYEKEE come from the germline V gene (reference sequence). The CDR3 reads CASSFGGNLYNEQFF. For the CDR3, the DNA is TGTGCCAGCAGCTTCGGCGGAAATTTGTACAATGAGCAGTTCTTC.

The chain joins TRBV10-3 to TRBJ2-3; 7 bases match TRBD2. Germline V gene sequence: CDR1 ENHRY, CDR2 SYGVKD. The CDR3 extends over 15 amino acids. J lost 8 bases, V lost 6 bases, and 14 bases had no gene match. The CDR3 loop is CAISDHAGEGATQYF. CDR3 sequence (DNA): TGTGCCATCAGCGATCACGCGGGGGAAGGTGCTACGCAGTATTTT.

The rearrangement links TRBV2 to TRBJ1-1; 8 bases are shared with TRBD1. There are 13 residues in the CDR3. Per the germline V gene, CDR1 is SNHLY and CDR2 is FYNNEI. The J segment lost 1 base and the V segment lost 10 bases, leaving 5 bases of the junction unmatched. The CDR3 DNA sequence: TGTGCCACCAAGGGACAGGCGAACACTGAAGCTTTCTTT. Translation gives CATKGQANTEAFF.

This chain connects TRBV9 to TRBJ2-2; D gene ambiguous. The germline gives CDR1 SGDLS, CDR2 YYNGEE. There are 16 residues in the CDR3. V lost 3 bases and J 3 bases, leaving 15 bases between the germline ends. CDR3 region: CASSASADLDTGELFF. DNA of the CDR3: TGTGCCAGCAGCGCAAGTGCGGATCTGGACACCGGGGAGCTGTTTTTT.

For this clone: Sequence at one end of the junction differs from germline and may be a read error. This rearrangement joins TRBV7-7 to TRBJ2-7; perhaps TRBD1 as D (6 bases). The CDR3 length is 15 residues. The germline gives CDR1 SSHAT, CDR2 FNYEAQ (reference sequence). The CDR3 spells CASSPAPQGTYEQYF. The DNA for the CDR3 is TGTGCTAGCAGCCCGGCCCCACAGGGCACCTACGAGCAGTACTTC.

This rearrangement joins TRBV7-2 to TRBJ2-7; D unresolved. Germline V lookup: CDR1 SGHTA, CDR2 FQGNSA. Trimming stripped 7 bases from V and 2 bases from J, with 6 bases between. The CDR3 has 11 residues. The CDR3 coding sequence is TGTGCCAGCAACGGAGCCTACGAGCAGTACTTC. This sequence encodes CASNGAYEQYF.

The rearrangement joins TRBV4-1 to TRBJ1-5; D perhaps matches TRBD1 (5 bases). V shed 2 bases and J shed 0 bases, with 14 bases lying between them. The CDR3 is made up of 17 amino acids. Germline-derived CDR1 and CDR2 are MGHRA and YSYEKL. The CDR3 DNA follows: TGCGCCAGCAGCCAACAATTGGGGACTTATAGCAATCAGCCCCAGCATTTT. This gives the protein CASSQQLGTYSNQPQHF.

The chain combines TRBV3-1 (or the pseudogene TRBV3-2) with TRBJ2-2; tentative D call: TRBD1 (5 bases). Per germline, CDR1 LGHDT and CDR2 YNNKEL (reference sequence). Trimming pared 5 bases from V and 5 bases from J, leaving 24 bases between. The CDR3 spans 18 residues. The CDR3 DNA reads TGTGCCAGCAGCTATGAGAAGGGGATCCGAAGAGGAACCGGGGAGCTGTTTTTT. Translated: CASSYEKGIRRGTGELFF.

This chain uses TRBV19 with TRBJ2-1; the match to TRBD1 covers 9 bases. In germline, CDR1 is LNHDA, CDR2 SQIVND (reference sequence). Trimming cost V 8 bases and J 4 bases; bases outside gene matches: 3. CDR3 size: 13 residues. The CDR3 is CASGTGRYNEQFF. CDR3 bases: TGTGCCAGTGGGACAGGGAGATACAATGAGCAGTTCTTC.

The genes are TRBV11-2 and TRBJ1-1; tentatively, D is TRBD1 (6 bases). Trimming cost V 5 bases and J 4 bases, with 17 bases left between them. Germline lookup yields CDR1 SGHAT and CDR2 FQNNGV. This CDR3 has 15 residues. This CDR3 is CASSLPGVGGTEAFF. CDR3 bases: TGTGCCAGCAGCCTACCAGGGGTTGGCGGCACTGAAGCTTTCTTT.

The chain couples TRBV5-4 to TRBJ2-6, with D tentatively TRBD2 (6 bases). Deletions cut 4 bases from V and 4 bases from J, with 18 bases between. The CDR3 contains 17 residues. CDR1 is SGHNT, CDR2 YYREEE, per germline (reference sequence). The CDR3 sequence: CASSPSGTPGGANVLTF. Here the CDR3 DNA reads TGTGCCAGCAGCCCATCCGGGACTCCGGGGGGGGCCAACGTCCTGACTTTC.

This clone was recorded only once. Other DNA sequences in the same sample also yield this CDR3. The chain is built from TRBV28 and TRBJ2-7, with 7 bases aligning to TRBD1. Germline CDR1 reads MDHEN; CDR2 reads SYDVKM. V gave up 5 bases and J gave up 1 base; unmatched junction bases: 2. This CDR3 contains 13 residues. CDR3 bases: TGTGCCAGCAGTCCGGGACAGTCCTACGAGCAGTACTTC. Its protein is CASSPGQSYEQYF.

V gene TRBV7-8 combines with J gene TRBJ1-5; no reliable D call. The CDR3 is 18 residues long. CDR1 and CDR2 from the germline V gene are SGHVS and FQNEAQ. V was trimmed by 4 bases and J by 0 bases, leaving 19 bases between them. DNA for the CDR3: TGTGCCAGCAGCTCGAGTTTATTCTTCCGATATAGCAATCAGCCCCAGCATTTT. Protein: CASSSSLFFRYSNQPQHF.

This rearrangement joins TRBV5-1 to TRBJ2-2, with D possibly being TRBD1 (5 bases). V was clipped by 8 bases and J by 0 bases, with 14 bases between them. The germline gives CDR1 SGHRS, CDR2 YFSETQ. The CDR3 totals 15 residues. The CDR3 reads CASRVVGANTGELFF. Here the CDR3 DNA reads TGCGCCAGTCGGGTCGTAGGGGCGAACACCGGGGAGCTGTTTTTT.

This clone was observed a handful of times. V is TRBV5-4 and J is TRBJ2-5; TRBD2 matches 7 bases. This CDR3 has 15 amino acids. Germline V gene lookup returns CDR1 SGHNT and CDR2 YYREEE (reference sequence). Trimming took 5 bases from V and 5 from J; bases not matched to a gene: 12. The chain's CDR3 is CASSGYAQGGETQYF. The CDR3 nucleotides read TGTGCCAGCAGTGGATATGCTCAGGGAGGGGAGACCCAGTACTTC.

The chain carries TRBV28 and TRBJ1-4, with TRBD1 matching over 8 bases. Germline V gene sequence: CDR1 MDHEN, CDR2 SYDVKM. The CDR3 is made up of 17 amino acids. J was trimmed by 1 base and V by 4 bases; bases with no gene match: 8. CDR3 protein: CASSSGQGGGTNEKLFF. The CDR3 bases are TGTGCCAGCAGTTCAGGACAGGGAGGGGGAACTAATGAAAAACTGTTTTTT.